A selection of T cell receptor beta chains follows, all from one sample in a study of blood T cell repertoires in COVID-19. Clones were read by immunoSEQ multiplex PCR, and TCRdb kept only the in-frame ones, dropping some. The profile shows some 150,000 clones, around four fifths of them singletons. The sample taken for sequencing was PBMCs or T cells enriched from blood (not recorded which). The source is a middle-aged woman who had recovered from COVID-19. Each CDR3 is given with its conserved first and last residue. The order of the fields is clone size, J gene, D gene, V gene, CDR3 DNA, CDR3 protein. The D gene is left open where the match is weak. Clone size is stated in some rows and not others, as once, few, many or a class when expanded.

once,TRBJ2-3,TRBD2,TRBV6-1,TGTGCCAGCAGTGAAGGAGGGCTAGCGGCTTTCACAGATACGCAGTATTTT,CASSEGGLAAFTDTQYF
-,TRBJ1-4,-,TRBV4-1,TGCGCCAGCAGCCAAGGATTAGGAGGGAATGAAAAACTGTTTTTT,CASSQGLGGNEKLFF
-,TRBJ2-3,TRBD2,TRBV4-2,TGTGCCAGCAGCCAAGATGTCAGCGGGGGGACGTCAGATACGCAGTATTTT,CASSQDVSGGTSDTQYF
-,TRBJ2-3,TRBD2,TRBV4-2,TGTGCCAGCACTGACCCTAGCGGGGGGATGCACGTGAATACGCAGTATTTT,CASTDPSGGMHVNTQYF
once,TRBJ2-1,-,TRBV4-1,TGCGCCAGCAGCCTGGGACAAGGCTCCTACAATGAGCAGTTCTTC,CASSLGQGSYNEQFF
-,TRBJ1-2,TRBD1,TRBV2,TGTGCCAGCAGTACCCTGGGACAGAACTATGGCTACACCTTC,CASSTLGQNYGYTF
-,TRBJ2-3,-,TRBV9,TGTGCCAGCAGCGTGAGTGGGAGCGGTCCAGATACGCAGTATTTT,CASSVSGSGPDTQYF
-,TRBJ2-1,-,TRBV21-1,TGTGCCAGCACCCAAGGGATCCAGGACGGGCTAGCGGTCCGCTACAATGAGCAGTTCTTC,CASTQGIQDGLAVRYNEQFF
once,TRBJ2-2,-,TRBV5-4,TGTGCCAGCAGCTTGCAGGGGCGATACACCGGGGAGCTGTTTTTT,CASSLQGRYTGELFF
-,TRBJ2-5,TRBD2,TRBV9,TGTGCCAGCAGCGGGGGGCGGGGGGGAATGGAGACCCAGTACTTC,CASSGGRGGMETQYF
-,TRBJ2-3,TRBD2,TRBV6-6,TGTGCCAGCGTACCAAACGGACTAGCGGGAGATACGCAGTATTTT,CASVPNGLAGDTQYF
-,TRBJ2-2,-,TRBV30,TGTGCCTGGAGAGACAACAGGGTGGGGAACACCGGGGAGCTGTTTTTT,CAWRDNRVGNTGELFF
-,TRBJ2-7,TRBD2,TRBV4-1,TGCGCCAGCAGCCAAGATGCGGCGGGAGTCGTATACGAGCAGTACTTC,CASSQDAAGVVYEQYF
once,TRBJ2-1,TRBD2,TRBV18,TGTGCCAGCTCAGACCCGACTAGCAACATGAATGAGCAGTTCTTC,CASSDPTSNMNEQFF
once,TRBJ2-3,TRBD2,TRBV6-6,TGTGCCAGCAGCCAGGCTAGCGGGGCGAACACAGATACGCAGTATTTT,CASSQASGANTDTQYF
-,TRBJ2-3,-,TRBV9,TGTGCCAGCAGCGTCACGGACTTATCCACAGATACGCAGTATTTT,CASSVTDLSTDTQYF
-,TRBJ1-1,-,TRBV5-1,TGCGCCAGCCGGGACACTTTGAACACTGAAGCTTTCTTT,CASRDTLNTEAFF
-,TRBJ1-5,-,TRBV7-8,TGTGCCAGCAGCTTATTGACGCTGGGCTATAGCAATCAGCCCCAGCATTTT,CASSLLTLGYSNQPQHF
-,TRBJ2-5,-,TRBV7-6,TGTGCCAGCAGCTTAGGATGGGCCCGAGAAGAGACCCAGTACTTC,CASSLGWAREETQYF
few,TRBJ1-3,-,TRBV28,TGTGCCGCCCGACAGGACGAGCCTGGAAACACCATATATTTT,CAARQDEPGNTIYF
-,TRBJ2-2,TRBD2,TRBV4-2,TGTGCCAGCAGCCCCCGAGGGGTAGCGGGAGGGCTCGCGAACACCGGGGAGCTGTTTTTT,CASSPRGVAGGLANTGELFF
-,TRBJ2-3,TRBD2,TRBV7-9,TGTGCCAGCAGCGAGGGCGGACTAGCGGGGGGGCCCCATACGCAGTATTTT,CASSEGGLAGGPHTQYF
medium-sized,TRBJ2-5,TRBD1,TRBV6-1,TGTGCCAGCAGTGAAGGGGGGACAGGGTCAGAGACCCAGTACTTC,CASSEGGTGSETQYF
-,TRBJ2-1,TRBD2,TRBV6-1,TGTGCCAGCAGTGATAAGGGCGCGGGAGGGTACAATGAGCAGTTCTTC,CASSDKGAGGYNEQFF
-,TRBJ1-2,TRBD1,TRBV5-1,TGCGCCAGCAGCCCAACAGGGGGATTAGACTATGGCTACACCTTC,CASSPTGGLDYGYTF
-,TRBJ2-6,TRBD1,TRBV29-1,TGCAGCGTTGCTAATATCTTCGGGACAGGAACTAACTCTGGGGCCAACGTCCTGACTTTC,CSVANIFGTGTNSGANVLTF
once,TRBJ1-5,-,TRBV6-6,TGTGCCAGCAGTTACGAGGGCCATAGCAATCAGCCCCAGCATTTT,CASSYEGHSNQPQHF
-,TRBJ2-3,TRBD1,TRBV18,TGTGCCAGCTCACCGACAGGGGGTATGACAGATACGCAGTATTTT,CASSPTGGMTDTQYF
-,TRBJ2-7,-,TRBV21-1,TGTGCCAGCAGCTCGGGAGGAAGCTACGAGCAGTACTTC,CASSSGGSYEQYF
-,TRBJ2-1,TRBD1,TRBV9,TGTGCCAGCAGCGCTGGGGGACAGGGCTACAATGAGCAGTTCTTC,CASSAGGQGYNEQFF
-,TRBJ2-3,-,TRBV3-1/TRBV3-2,TGTGCCAGCAGCCAAGTAGTACAGGGTGGCTTCACAGATACGCAGTATTTT,CASSQVVQGGFTDTQYF
-,TRBJ2-7,-,TRBV5-1,TGCGCCAGCAGCTGGACATGGCAGGGGTCCTACGAGCAGTACTTC,CASSWTWQGSYEQYF
-,TRBJ2-3,TRBD2,TRBV13,TGTGCCAGCAGCTCCCGGGGTAGCGGGGGGACAGATACGCAGTATTTT,CASSSRGSGGTDTQYF
once,TRBJ1-1,-,TRBV12-5,TGTGCTAGTGGTCCCGCGGGAAGGGCTGAAGCTTTCTTT,CASGPAGRAEAFF
once,TRBJ2-4,-,TRBV30,TGTGCCTGGAGTCACCCCCCGGTAGCCAAAAACATTCAGTACTTC,CAWSHPPVAKNIQYF
-,TRBJ2-7,TRBD2,TRBV11-2,TGTGCCAGCAGCGGGCGGAGCGGGGTGGCCGAGCAGTACTTC,CASSGRSGVAEQYF
once,TRBJ1-2,-,TRBV7-9,TGTGCCAGCAGGCCCCAGGGGCCGTTCGCCGGCTACACCTTC,CASRPQGPFAGYTF
-,TRBJ2-1,TRBD2,TRBV19,TGTGCCAGTAGAGGTAGCGGGGGATACAATGAGCAGTTCTTC,CASRGSGGYNEQFF
once,TRBJ2-1,TRBD2,TRBV7-9,TGTGCCAGCAGCCCAGTTCTAGCGGGGGATCAAGCCTACAATGAGCAGTTCTTC,CASSPVLAGDQAYNEQFF
-,TRBJ1-4,-,TRBV9,TGTGCCAGCAGCGTAGATGGGGAGCATGAAAAACTGTTTTTT,CASSVDGEHEKLFF
-,TRBJ2-7,-,TRBV11-1,TGTGCCAGCAGCCCCCGTGACGGGTACTCCTACGAGCAGTACTTC,CASSPRDGYSYEQYF
-,TRBJ2-7,-,TRBV15,TGTGCCACCAGCAGAGGACGGGGCGGGGCTTACGAGCAGTACTTC,CATSRGRGGAYEQYF
-,TRBJ1-2,TRBD1,TRBV7-9,TGTGCCAGCAGCCGGACAGGGGATGGCTACACCTTC,CASSRTGDGYTF
few,TRBJ1-1,-,TRBV18,TGTGCCAGCTCACCACCGCAGGGGCCCACTGAAGCTTTCTTT,CASSPPQGPTEAFF
-,TRBJ2-2,TRBD2,TRBV15,TGTGCCACCAGCAGATCGGGAGGGGTATCCGGGGAGCTGTTTTTT,CATSRSGGVSGELFF
-,TRBJ2-3,TRBD1,TRBV5-1,TGCGCCAGCAGCTTGGGGGGACAGGGCAGAGATACGCAGTATTTT,CASSLGGQGRDTQYF
few,TRBJ2-2,TRBD1,TRBV5-1,TGCGCCAGCAGCCGCGGACAGGGGGCAAACACCGGGGAGCTGTTTTTT,CASSRGQGANTGELFF
few,TRBJ1-4,TRBD1,TRBV19,TGTGCCAGTAGCTGGGACAGGGTGAATGAAAAACTGTTTTTT,CASSWDRVNEKLFF
-,TRBJ1-1,TRBD1,TRBV7-8,TGTGCCAGCAGCTTAAGGGGACAGGTGAACACTGAAGCTTTCTTT,CASSLRGQVNTEAFF
-,TRBJ2-5,TRBD2,TRBV11-2,TGTGCCAGCAGCTCCGGAGCGGGGGGGCAAGAGACCCAGTACTTC,CASSSGAGGQETQYF
-,TRBJ2-5,TRBD1,TRBV5-1,TGCGCCAGCAGCTTGCAGACAGGGGAGGTAGAGACCCAGTACTTC,CASSLQTGEVETQYF
-,TRBJ1-1,-,TRBV5-1,TGCGCCAGCAGCTTACGAGGGGGAGGGACTGAAGCTTTCTTT,CASSLRGGGTEAFF
-,TRBJ2-7,-,TRBV18,TGTGCCAGCTCACCACAGGGGACATCCTACGAGCAGTACTTC,CASSPQGTSYEQYF